This T cell receptor beta chain stems from a study of T cell responses to AZD1222 COVID-19 vaccine. Regarding the study as a whole: Scientists sampled the repertoires only once the peak T cell response had passed.

There are 14 residues in the CDR3. The germline V gene has CDR1 SEHNR and CDR2 FQNEAQ (reference sequence). The ends were cut back, 1 base at V and 5 bases at J, with 9 bases in the middle. Concerning this clone: The antigen remains undetermined.

Sequencing was performed with immunoSEQ multiplex PCR; in TCRdb, only in-frame clones are kept and a portion is missing. The sample contains about 180,000 clones, 90% to 95% of which appear only once. The receptor was derived from an adult who received the MenACWY meningococcal vaccine as a control. This chain uses TRBV7-9 with TRBJ1-3; D not certain. Specimen: peripheral blood, collected 28 days after the second dose of the MenACWY control vaccine. CDR3 nucleotide sequence: TGTGCCAGCAGCTTAGGTGACCGTCGAAACACCATATATTTT. Translation gives CASSLGDRRNTIYF.